Sequencing of this TCR beta chain was carried out in a study of T-cell memory formation after mild COVID-19. Notes on this clonotype: Its antigen is currently unknown.

V lost 0 bases to trimming and J lost 2 bases; unmatched junction nucleotides: 9. The CDR3 has 18 residues. Per germline, CDR1 SGDLS and CDR2 YYNGEE. Study-wide results and caveats: Clones contracting day 15 to 85 were balanced CD4/CD8; later expanders leaned CD4+. Memory cells collected pre-infection included some clones that later responded, suggesting cross-reactive memory joined.

TCRdb independently ran MiXCR on the 5' RACE reads; one entry per CDR3 protein. In the table there are about 130,000 distinct CDR3 sequences, 25% of which are singletons. The V gene is TRBV9, the J gene TRBJ2-7; 12 positions agree with TRBD2. The receptor was isolated from an adult woman who had mild COVID-19 (a few samples of this study predate the infection). Cell type and time point are not known. The specimen sequenced was PBMCs or a T cell subset sorted from them (not recorded which). The CDR3: CASSVGLAGASQPYEQYF. The CDR3 DNA follows: TGTGCCAGCAGCGTAGGACTAGCGGGAGCCTCGCAGCCCTACGAGCAGTACTTC.